This T cell receptor (beta chain) was observed in a study of CD4 and CD8 cells across lung adenocarcinoma regions. The ends lost 3 bases at V and 8 bases at J; junction bases unmatched: 13. CDR3 size: 17 residues. Germline V lookup: CDR1 MNHEY, CDR2 SVGAGI. TCRdb reprocessed the PCR reads with MiXCR, giving one entry per CDR3 protein. The sample contains roughly 13,000 distinct CDR3 sequences, roughly 45% of which appear only once. Sequencing was carried out using CD4+ T cells from the center of a lung tumor. This TCR was sampled from a male donor with lung adenocarcinoma. The CD4 and CD8 labels of this study may be unreliable. The chain employs TRBV6-5 and TRBJ1-4, with 9 bases fitting TRBD1. DNA of the CDR3: TGTGCCAGCAGTTATCTGCCTGACCGGGACAGGGAAGAAAAACTGTTTTTT. As protein: CASSYLPDRDREEKLFF.